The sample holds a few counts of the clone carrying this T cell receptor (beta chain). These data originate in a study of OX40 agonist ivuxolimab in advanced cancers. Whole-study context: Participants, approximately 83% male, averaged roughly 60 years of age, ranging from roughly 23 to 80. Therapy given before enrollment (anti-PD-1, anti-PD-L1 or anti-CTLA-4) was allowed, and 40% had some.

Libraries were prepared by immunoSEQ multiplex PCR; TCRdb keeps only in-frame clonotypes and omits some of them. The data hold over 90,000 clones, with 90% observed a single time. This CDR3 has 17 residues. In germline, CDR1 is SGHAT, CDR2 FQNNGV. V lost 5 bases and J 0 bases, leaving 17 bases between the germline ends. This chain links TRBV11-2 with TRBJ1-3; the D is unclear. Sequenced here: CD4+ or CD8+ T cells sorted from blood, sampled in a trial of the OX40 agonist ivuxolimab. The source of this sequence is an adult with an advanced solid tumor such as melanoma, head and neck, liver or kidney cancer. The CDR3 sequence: CASSLSPRGYSGNTIYF. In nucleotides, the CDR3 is TGTGCCAGCAGCCTCAGCCCTCGCGGGTACTCTGGAAACACCATATATTTT.